This T cell receptor (beta chain) is from a study of breast tumors, draining lymph nodes, adjacent tissues. This clonotype was seen many times. Its antigen is undetermined. The CDR3 loop spans 14 amino acids. Germline CDR1 reads SGHRS; CDR2 reads YFSETQ. The V gene lost 2 bases and the J gene lost 3 bases, with 12 bases spanning the gap. The lymph nodes were axillary draining lymph nodes from breast cancer patients. One entry per CDR3 protein, called by TCRdb with MiXCR from the multiplex PCR reads. This sample has approximately 210,000 distinct CDR3 sequences, with approximately 30% found just once. General observations from the study: Luminal-like breast cancer showed significantly greater tumor-nontumor repertoire similarity than basal-like breast cancer did.

The source of this sequence is a female donor with breast cancer. Some clones in this sample may be carry-over from other donors' samples. The V call is TRBV5-1, the J call TRBJ2-7; no reliable D call. The sequenced sample was axillary lymph node tissue. CDR3 amino acids: CASSLDSRLYEQYF. The CDR3 DNA follows: TGCGCCAGCAGCTTAGATAGTAGGCTCTACGAGCAGTACTTC.